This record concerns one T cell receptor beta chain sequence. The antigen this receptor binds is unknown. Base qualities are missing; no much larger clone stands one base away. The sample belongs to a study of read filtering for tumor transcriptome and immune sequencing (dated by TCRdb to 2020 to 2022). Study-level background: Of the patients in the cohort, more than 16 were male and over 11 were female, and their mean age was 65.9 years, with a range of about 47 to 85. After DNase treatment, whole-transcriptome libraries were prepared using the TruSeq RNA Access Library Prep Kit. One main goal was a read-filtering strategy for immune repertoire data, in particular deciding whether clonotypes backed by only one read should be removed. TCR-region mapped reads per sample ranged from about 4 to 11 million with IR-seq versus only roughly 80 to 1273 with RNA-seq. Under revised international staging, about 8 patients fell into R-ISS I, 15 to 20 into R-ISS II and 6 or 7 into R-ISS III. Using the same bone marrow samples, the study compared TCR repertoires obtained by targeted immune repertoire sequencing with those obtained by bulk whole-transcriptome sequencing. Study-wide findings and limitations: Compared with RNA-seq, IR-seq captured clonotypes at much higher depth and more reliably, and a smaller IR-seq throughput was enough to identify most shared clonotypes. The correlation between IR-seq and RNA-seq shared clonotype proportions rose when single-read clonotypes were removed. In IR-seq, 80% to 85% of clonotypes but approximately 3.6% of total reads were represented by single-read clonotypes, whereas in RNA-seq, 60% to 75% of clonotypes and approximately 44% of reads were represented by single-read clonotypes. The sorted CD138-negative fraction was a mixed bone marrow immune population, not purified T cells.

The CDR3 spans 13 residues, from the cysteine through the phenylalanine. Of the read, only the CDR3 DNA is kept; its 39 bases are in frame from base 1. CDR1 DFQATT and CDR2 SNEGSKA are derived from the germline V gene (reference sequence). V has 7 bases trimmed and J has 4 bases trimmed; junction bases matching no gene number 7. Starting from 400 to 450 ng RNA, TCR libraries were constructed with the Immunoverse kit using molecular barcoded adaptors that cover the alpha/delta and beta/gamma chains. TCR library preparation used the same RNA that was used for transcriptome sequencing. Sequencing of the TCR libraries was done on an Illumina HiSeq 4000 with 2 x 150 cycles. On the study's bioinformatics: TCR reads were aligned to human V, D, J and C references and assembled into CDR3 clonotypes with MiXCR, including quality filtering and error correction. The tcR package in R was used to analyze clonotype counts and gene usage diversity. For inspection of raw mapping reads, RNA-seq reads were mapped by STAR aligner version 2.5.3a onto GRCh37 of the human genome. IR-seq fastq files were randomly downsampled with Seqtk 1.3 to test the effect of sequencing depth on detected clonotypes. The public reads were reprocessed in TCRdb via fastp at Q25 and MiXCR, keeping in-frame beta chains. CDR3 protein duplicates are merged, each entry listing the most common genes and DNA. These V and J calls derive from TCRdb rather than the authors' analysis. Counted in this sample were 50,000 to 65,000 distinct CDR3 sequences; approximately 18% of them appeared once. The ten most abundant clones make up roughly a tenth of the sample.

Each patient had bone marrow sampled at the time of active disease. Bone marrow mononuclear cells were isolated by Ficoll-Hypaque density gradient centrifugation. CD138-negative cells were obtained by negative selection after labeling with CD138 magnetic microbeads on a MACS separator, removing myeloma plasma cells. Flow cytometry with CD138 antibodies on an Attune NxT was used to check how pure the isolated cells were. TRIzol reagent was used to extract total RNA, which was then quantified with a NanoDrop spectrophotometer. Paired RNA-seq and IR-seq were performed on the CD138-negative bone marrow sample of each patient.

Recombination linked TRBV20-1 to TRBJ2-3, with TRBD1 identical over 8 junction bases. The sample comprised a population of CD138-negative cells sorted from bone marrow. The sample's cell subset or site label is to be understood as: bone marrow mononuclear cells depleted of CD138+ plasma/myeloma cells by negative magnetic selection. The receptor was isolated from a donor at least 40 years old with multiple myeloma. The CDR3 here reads CSVTGGFADTQYF. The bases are TGCAGTGTCACAGGGGGGTTCGCAGATACGCAGTATTTT.